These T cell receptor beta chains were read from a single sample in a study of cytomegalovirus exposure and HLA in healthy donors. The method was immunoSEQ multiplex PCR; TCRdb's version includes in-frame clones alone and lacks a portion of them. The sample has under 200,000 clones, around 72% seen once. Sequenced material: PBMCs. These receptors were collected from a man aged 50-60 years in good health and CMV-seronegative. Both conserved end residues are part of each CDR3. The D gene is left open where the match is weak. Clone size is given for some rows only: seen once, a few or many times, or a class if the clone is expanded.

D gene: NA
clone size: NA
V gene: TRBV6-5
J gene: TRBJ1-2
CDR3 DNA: TGTGCCAGCAGTTACATTGACAGGCCGAACTATGGCTACACCTTC
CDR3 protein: CASSYIDRPNYGYTF

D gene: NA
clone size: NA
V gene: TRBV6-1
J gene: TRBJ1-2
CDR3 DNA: TGTGCCACGGACGGGACATTCTATGGCTACACCTTC
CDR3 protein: CATDGTFYGYTF

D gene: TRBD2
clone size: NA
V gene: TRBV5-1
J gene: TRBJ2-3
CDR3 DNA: TGCGCCAGCAGCTTCTCCGGGACTAGCGGGGGAATTAGCACAGATACGCAGTATTTT
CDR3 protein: CASSFSGTSGGISTDTQYF

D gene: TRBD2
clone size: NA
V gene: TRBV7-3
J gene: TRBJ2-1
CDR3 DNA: TGTGCCAGCAGCAGGACTAGCGGGTTTTACAATGAGCAGTTCTTC
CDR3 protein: CASSRTSGFYNEQFF

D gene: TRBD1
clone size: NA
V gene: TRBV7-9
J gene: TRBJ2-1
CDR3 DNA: TGTGCCAGCAGACAGGGGAGTTTCAATGAGCAGTTCTTC
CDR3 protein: CASRQGSFNEQFF

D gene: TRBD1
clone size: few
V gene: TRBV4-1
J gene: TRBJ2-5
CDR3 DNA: TGCGCCAGCAGCCAACAACAGGGGGTAGAGACCCAGTACTTC
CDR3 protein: CASSQQQGVETQYF

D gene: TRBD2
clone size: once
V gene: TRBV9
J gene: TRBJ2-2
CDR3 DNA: TGTGCCAGCAGCGCCAGACTAGCGGGGGGGCGTGGCGGGGAGCTGTTTTTT
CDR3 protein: CASSARLAGGRGGELFF

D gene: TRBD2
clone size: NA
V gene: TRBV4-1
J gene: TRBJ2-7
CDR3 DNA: TGCGCCAGCAGCCAGGCTAGCGGGGGCCGGTACGAGCAGTACTTC
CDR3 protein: CASSQASGGRYEQYF

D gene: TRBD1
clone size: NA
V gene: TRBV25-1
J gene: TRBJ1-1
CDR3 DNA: TGTGCCAGCAGTAGGCCTACAGGGGAAAACACTGAAGCTTTCTTT
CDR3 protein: CASSRPTGENTEAFF

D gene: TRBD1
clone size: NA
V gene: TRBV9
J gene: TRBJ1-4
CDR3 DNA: TGTGCCAGCAGCTTGGGACAGGGGGGAACTAATGAAAAACTGTTTTTT
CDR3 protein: CASSLGQGGTNEKLFF

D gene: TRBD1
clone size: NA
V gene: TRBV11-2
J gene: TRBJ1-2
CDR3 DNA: TGTGCCAGCAGCTTAACGGTTACAGGGGGCAACTATGGCTACACCTTC
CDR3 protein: CASSLTVTGGNYGYTF

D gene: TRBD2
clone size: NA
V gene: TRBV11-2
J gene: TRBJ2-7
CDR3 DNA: TGTGCCAGCAGTTTAGCTAGCGGGGTCACCTACGAGCAGTACTTC
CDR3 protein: CASSLASGVTYEQYF

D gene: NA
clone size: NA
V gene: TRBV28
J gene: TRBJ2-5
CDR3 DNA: TGTGCCAGCAGCCTTATGACAGGGAGGATGGAGACCCAGTACTTC
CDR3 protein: CASSLMTGRMETQYF

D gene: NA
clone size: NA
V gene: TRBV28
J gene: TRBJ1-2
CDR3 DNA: TGTGCCAGCAGTTTATCGGGGTCTGTTAAGGGCTACACCTTC
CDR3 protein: CASSLSGSVKGYTF

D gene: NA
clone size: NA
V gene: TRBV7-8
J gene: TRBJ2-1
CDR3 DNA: TGTGCCAGCAGCCCCCTAAGCCGTGAGCAGTTCTTC
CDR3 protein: CASSPLSREQFF

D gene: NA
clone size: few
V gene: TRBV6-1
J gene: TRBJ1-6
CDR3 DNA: TGTGCCAGCAGCGTGGAGGAGGATTCACCCCTCCACTTT
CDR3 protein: CASSVEEDSPLHF

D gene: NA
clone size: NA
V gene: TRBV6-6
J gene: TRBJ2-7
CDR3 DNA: TGTGCCAGCAGTTGGAGGAACGAGCAGTACTTC
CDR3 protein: CASSWRNEQYF

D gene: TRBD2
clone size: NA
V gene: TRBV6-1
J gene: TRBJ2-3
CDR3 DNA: TGTGCCAGCAGTGGGGCCCCGGGGGGGACCAGAGATACGCAGTATTTT
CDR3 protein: CASSGAPGGTRDTQYF

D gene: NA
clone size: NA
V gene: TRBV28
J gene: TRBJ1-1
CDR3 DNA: TGTGCCAGCAGTCCTCGCGGGGGAGGGGGTGAAGCTTTCTTT
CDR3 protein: CASSPRGGGGEAFF

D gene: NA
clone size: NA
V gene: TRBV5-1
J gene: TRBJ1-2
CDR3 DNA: TGCGCCAGCAGCTTGGATGTGGGAGGGAACTATGGCTACACCTTC
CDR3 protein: CASSLDVGGNYGYTF

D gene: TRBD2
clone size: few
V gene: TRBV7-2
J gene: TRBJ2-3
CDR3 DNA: TGTGCCAGCAGCCCCAGGACTAGCGGGTACACAGATACGCAGTATTTT
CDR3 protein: CASSPRTSGYTDTQYF

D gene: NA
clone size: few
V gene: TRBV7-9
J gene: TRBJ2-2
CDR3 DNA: TGTGCCAGCAGCCCAGGACATCCGTTGAACACCGGGGAGCTGTTTTTT
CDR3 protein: CASSPGHPLNTGELFF

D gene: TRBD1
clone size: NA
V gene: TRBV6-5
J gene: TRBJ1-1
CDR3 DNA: TGTGCCAGCAGAACAGGGGGCACTGAAGCTTTCTTT
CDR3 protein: CASRTGGTEAFF

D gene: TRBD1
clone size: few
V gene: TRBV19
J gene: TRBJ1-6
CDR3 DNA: TGTGCCAGTAGTCTCCGAGGAGGGGGCGGCGGGTCACCCCTCCACTTT
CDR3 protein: CASSLRGGGGGSPLHF

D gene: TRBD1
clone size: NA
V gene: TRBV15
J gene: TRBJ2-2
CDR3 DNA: TGTGCCACCAACCCGAGCCCGGGACAGGGGGCCCTCACCGGGGAGCTGTTTTTT
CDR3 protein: CATNPSPGQGALTGELFF

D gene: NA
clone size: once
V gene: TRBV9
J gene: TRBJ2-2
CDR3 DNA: TGTGCCAGCAGCGTAGAGGACTTCGCGTACGGGGAGCTGTTTTTT
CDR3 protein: CASSVEDFAYGELFF

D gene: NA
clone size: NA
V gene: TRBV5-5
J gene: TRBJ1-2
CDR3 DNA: TGTGCCAGCAGCTTGGGTGGACCCGGGAGCTATGGCTACACCTTC
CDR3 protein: CASSLGGPGSYGYTF

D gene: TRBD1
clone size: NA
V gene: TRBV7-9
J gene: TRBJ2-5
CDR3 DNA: TGTGCCAGCAGCCTTGGGTCCGGGACAGGAGAGACCCAGTACTTC
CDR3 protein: CASSLGSGTGETQYF

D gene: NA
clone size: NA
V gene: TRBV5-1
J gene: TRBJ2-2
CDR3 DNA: TGCGCCAGCAGCTTGGTAGACAGGAACACCGGGGAGCTGTTTTTT
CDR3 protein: CASSLVDRNTGELFF

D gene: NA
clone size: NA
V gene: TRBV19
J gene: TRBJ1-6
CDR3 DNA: TGTGCCAGTAGTCCTGAGGTAGTTGGTTCACCCCTCCACTTT
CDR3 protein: CASSPEVVGSPLHF

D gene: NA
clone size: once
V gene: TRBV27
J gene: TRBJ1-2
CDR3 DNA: TGTGCCAGCAGTTCCCGACAGGACAACTATGGCTACACCTTC
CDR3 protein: CASSSRQDNYGYTF

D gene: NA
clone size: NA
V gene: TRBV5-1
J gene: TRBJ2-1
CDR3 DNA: TGCGCCAGCAGCCCGGGTGGGGGGGGCGCTTACAATGAGCAGTTCTTC
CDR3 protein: CASSPGGGGAYNEQFF

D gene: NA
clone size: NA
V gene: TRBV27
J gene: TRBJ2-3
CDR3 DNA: TGTGCCAGCAGTCTAGGGACTTTCATGGATACGCAGTATTTT
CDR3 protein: CASSLGTFMDTQYF

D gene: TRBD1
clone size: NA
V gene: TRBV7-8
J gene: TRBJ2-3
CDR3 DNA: TGTGCCAGCAGCACCTCGACAGGGGCCACAGATACGCAGTATTTT
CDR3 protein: CASSTSTGATDTQYF

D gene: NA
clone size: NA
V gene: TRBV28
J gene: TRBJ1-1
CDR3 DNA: TGTGCCAGCAGTTCCCAGGGTCTCGGGGCTTTCTTT
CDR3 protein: CASSSQGLGAFF

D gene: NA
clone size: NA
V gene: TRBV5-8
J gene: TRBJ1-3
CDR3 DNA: TGTGCCAGCAGCTGGGGGGATAGCTCTGGAAACACCATATATTTT
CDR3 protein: CASSWGDSSGNTIYF

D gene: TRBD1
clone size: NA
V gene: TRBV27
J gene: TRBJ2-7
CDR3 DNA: TGTGCCAGCAAGAACCCGGGGACAGGTCTAAACGAGCAGTACTTC
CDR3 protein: CASKNPGTGLNEQYF

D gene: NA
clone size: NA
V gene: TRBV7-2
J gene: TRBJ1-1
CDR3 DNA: TGTGCCAGCAGCTCCTTTCAGGGAAGCACTGAAGCTTTCTTT
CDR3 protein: CASSSFQGSTEAFF

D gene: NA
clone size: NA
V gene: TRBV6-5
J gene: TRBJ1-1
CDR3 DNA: TGTGCCAGCAGTTACAGGGGGGGAACTGAAGCTTTCTTT
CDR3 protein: CASSYRGGTEAFF

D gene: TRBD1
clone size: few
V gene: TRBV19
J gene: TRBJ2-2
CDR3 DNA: TGTGCCAGCTCGGGACAGGGGGCAAGGTGGACCGGGGAGCTGTTTTTT
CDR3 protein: CASSGQGARWTGELFF

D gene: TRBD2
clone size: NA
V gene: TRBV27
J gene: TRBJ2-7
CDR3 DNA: TGTGCCAGCAGTTGGGTAGCGGGTGGCTACGAGCAGTACTTC
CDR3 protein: CASSWVAGGYEQYF

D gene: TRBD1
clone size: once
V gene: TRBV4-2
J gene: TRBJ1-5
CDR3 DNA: TGTGCCAGCAGCCAAGATCTGGGACAGGCTCGCAATCAGCCCCAGCATTTT
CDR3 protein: CASSQDLGQARNQPQHF